What follows are 14 T cell receptor beta chains derived from one specimen sequenced in a study of metastatic and nonmetastatic thyroid tumors. MiXCR re-clonotyped the PCR reads for TCRdb. The sample has about 39,000 clones, 18% seen once. Thyroid surgery was performed in patients who had received no treatment beforehand. The sample consisted of tumor tissue. Receptors were obtained from a female donor with papillary thyroid cancer or a benign thyroid nodule (not recorded which). Some clones in this sample may be carry-over from other donors' samples.

This clone has ten or more counts. V usage is TRBV14 and J usage is TRBJ2-3; D remains ambiguous. The CDR3 is made up of 12 amino acids. Looked up from germline, CDR1 is SGHDN and CDR2 is FVKESK. Between the trimmed V and J ends, which lost 4 bases and 6 bases, there was a span of 8 bases. CDR3 coding DNA: TGTGCCAGCAGCCTAATTTCGGATACGCAGTATTTT. Its translation: CASSLISDTQYF. Filled out from reference TRBV14 and TRBJ2-3, the complete variable domain reads EAGVTQFPSHSVIEKGQTVTLRCDPISGHDNLYWYRRVMGKEIKFLLHFVKESKQDESGMPNNRFLAERTGGTYSTLKVQPAELEDSGVYFCASSLISDTQYFGPGTRLTVL.

The genes are TRBV18 and TRBJ2-7; tentative D call: TRBD2 (5 bases). Trimming removed 3 bases from V and 1 base from J, with 16 bases in between. The CDR3 is 16 residues long. Germline assignment: CDR1 KGHSH and CDR2 LQKENI. The CDR3 loop reads CASSPTTLVLSYEQYF. The CDR3 DNA reads TGTGCCAGCTCACCGACTACACTAGTCCTATCCTACGAGCAGTACTTC.

This clone was counted at least ten times. The genes are TRBV5-1 and TRBJ1-2; D unresolved. Germline lookup yields CDR1 SGHRS and CDR2 YFSETQ. The CDR3 is 14 residues long. V lost 0 bases and J 5 bases, leaving 11 bases between the germline ends. The CDR3 loop reads CASSLGRTVYGYTF. CDR3 DNA: TGCGCCAGCAGCTTGGGCAGAACTGTTTATGGCTACACCTTC.

Concerning this clone itself: A read error may be the cause here, since a much bigger clone is one base away. The chain couples TRBV11-2 to TRBJ1-5; D not certain. CDR1 is SGHAT and CDR2 is FQNNGV in the germline V gene. The CDR3 loop spans 19 amino acids. V lost 1 base, J lost 0 bases, and 19 bases lay in between. The CDR3 loop is CASSLVSQWVADSNQPQHF. The CDR3 region has the DNA TGTGCCAGCAGCTTAGTTTCACAGTGGGTGGCGGATAGCAATCAGCCCCAGCATTTT. The entire variable domain, with the rest obtained from reference TRBV11-2 and TRBJ1-5, is as follows: EAGVAQSPRYKIIEKRQSVAFWCNPISGHATLYWYQQILGQGPKLLIQFQNNGVVDDSQLPKDRFSAERLKGVDSTLKIQPAKLEDSAVYLCASSLVSQWVADSNQPQHFGDGTRLSIL.

This clone was detected ten times or more. The chain couples TRBV27 to TRBJ1-2, with TRBD1 as a possible D gene (6 bases). The CDR3 extends over 16 amino acids. V was trimmed by 6 bases and J by 3 bases, leaving 20 bases between them. The V gene's germline CDR1 is MNHEY and CDR2 SMNVEV (reference sequence). The CDR3 region has the DNA TGTGCCAGCAGCAATAGCCCAAGGGGGGCGTACTATGGCTACACCTTC. Its protein is CASSNSPRGAYYGYTF.

This clone was counted at least ten times. The chain combines TRBV7-2 with TRBJ1-5, with a possible D match to TRBD1 (5 bases). Trimming stripped 5 bases from V and 4 bases from J, with 9 bases between. The germline V gene encodes CDR1 SGHTA and CDR2 FQGNSA. The CDR3 sequence is 13 residues long. The DNA for the CDR3 is TGTGCCAGCAGCCACGGGGGTAATCAGCCCCAGCATTTT. It codes for CASSHGGNQPQHF.

The V call is TRBV5-1, the J call TRBJ2-7, with D possibly TRBD1 on 7 matching bases. This CDR3 has 13 residues. The V gene lost 2 bases and the J gene lost 6 bases, with 12 bases spanning the gap. Germline V lookup: CDR1 SGHRS, CDR2 YFSETQ. The CDR3 spells CASSFSQGGEQYF. DNA for the CDR3: TGCGCCAGCAGCTTTTCGCAGGGGGGCGAGCAGTACTTC. The variable domain in full, completed from reference TRBV5-1 and TRBJ2-7, reads KAGVTQTPRYLIKTRGQQVTLSCSPISGHRSVSWYQQTPGQGLQFLFEYFSETQRNKGNFPGRFSGRQFSNSRSEMNVSTLELGDSALYLCASSFSQGGEQYFGPGTRLTVT.

In this sample, this clone turned up many times. One junction end does not reproduce the germline sequence, and a read error may be involved. The chain has TRBV7-2 and TRBJ2-6; D ambiguous. There are 15 residues in the CDR3. Germline V CDR1 and CDR2: SGHTA, FQGNSA. CDR3 sequence reads: CASSLGLSGVNVLTF. The DNA for the CDR3 is TGTGCCAGCAGCTTAGGGCTCTCTGGGGTCAACGTCCTGACTTTC. Looking up the rest from reference TRBV7-2 and TRBJ2-6 gives the full variable domain: GAGVSQSPSNKVTEKGKDVELRCDPISGHTALYWYRQSLGQGLEFLIYFQGNSAPDKSGLPSDRFSAERTGGSVSTLTIQRTQQEDSAVYLCASSLGLSGVNVLTFGAGSRLTVL.

This clone has ten or more counts. The V call is TRBV5-1, the J call TRBJ2-1; possibly TRBD1 for D (6 bases). The CDR3 totals 13 residues. CDR1 is SGHRS, CDR2 YFSETQ, per germline. Trimming left V 1 base short and J 4 bases short, with 6 bases between. The DNA for the CDR3 is TGCGCCAGCAGCTTGACAGGGTACAATGAGCAGTTCTTC. It encodes CASSLTGYNEQFF.

This clone was counted many times. Other DNA sequences of this sample code for an identical CDR3. This chain uses TRBV6-5 with TRBJ2-5; TRBD2 agrees at 9 bases. Germline assignment: CDR1 MNHEY and CDR2 SVGAGI. This CDR3 has 17 amino acids. Trimming removed 0 bases from V and 3 bases from J; junction bases left unmatched: 8. This CDR3 reads CASSYSLVASGEETQYF. CDR3 DNA: TGTGCCAGCAGTTACTCGCTGGTGGCTAGCGGGGAAGAGACCCAGTACTTC.

This clone has a handful of counts. The chain joins TRBV29-1 to TRBJ1-2; 9 nucleotides align to TRBD1. The germline CDR1 and CDR2 sequences are SQVTM and ANQGSEA. J gave up 8 bases and V 6 bases, and 7 bases lay outside the gene matches. This CDR3 contains 12 residues. CDR3 protein: CSVSATGGGYTF. The CDR3 nucleotides are TGCAGCGTCTCCGCGACAGGGGGGGGCTACACCTTC.

This clone was picked up many times. The chain employs TRBV27 and TRBJ1-2; D remains ambiguous. The germline V and J ends were trimmed by 7 bases and 5 bases, with 14 bases remaining between them. The germline V gene has CDR1 MNHEY and CDR2 SMNVEV (reference sequence). This CDR3 is 13 amino acids long. The CDR3 DNA reads TGTGCCAGCACCCAGTTAGGGTCATATGGCTACACCTTC. Protein sequence: CASTQLGSYGYTF.

This clone was recorded at least ten times. The V and J genes are TRBV7-8 and TRBJ2-5; 7 positions agree with TRBD1. The germline gives CDR1 SGHVS, CDR2 FQNEAQ. V lost 4 bases, J lost 5 bases, and 7 bases stayed unmatched. CDR3 length: 14 amino acids. The CDR3 nucleotides are TGTGCCAGCAGCTCTGACAGGGTTCTCGAGACCCAGTACTTC. It encodes CASSSDRVLETQYF.

This clone was detected a few times. The CDR3 does not close with the conserved phenylalanine or tryptophan, likely indicating a read error. The rearrangement joins TRBV12-3 or TRBV12-4 to TRBJ1-1; D is unresolved. The CDR3 has 15 residues. V lost 1 base, J lost 1 base, and 10 bases lay in between. The CDR3 sequence is CASSLVSFRNTEAFC. CDR3 nucleotide sequence: TGTGCCAGCAGTTTAGTAAGTTTCAGGAACACTGAAGCTTTCTGT.